A single sample gave rise to the 20 T cell receptor beta chains below, sequenced in a study of blood T cell repertoires in COVID-19. Generated by immunoSEQ multiplex PCR, the TCRdb table keeps only in-frame clones and is missing some. The table records 250,000 to 350,000 clones, approximately 83% of them present only once. Specimen: peripheral blood. Source of these receptors: a woman aged 25 to 45 who had recovered from COVID-19.

The V call is TRBV5-1, the J call TRBJ2-1; tentatively, D is TRBD1 (5 bases). Trimming cost V 1 base and J 5 bases, with 16 bases left between them. The CDR3 extends over 16 amino acids. Per germline, CDR1 SGHRS and CDR2 YFSETQ. The CDR3 sequence is CASSLTPGSAHNEQFF. The CDR3 nucleotides read TGCGCCAGCAGCTTGACCCCAGGGTCAGCACACAATGAGCAGTTCTTC.

The J gene is TRBJ2-5, the V gene TRBV21-1; the table's D call of TRBD2 was not tested on the DNA. TRBV21-1 is a recognized pseudogene. The CDR3 length is 13 residues. The CDR3 spells CASSNEEQETQYF. The CDR3 bases are TGTGCCAGCAGCAATGAGGAACAAGAGACCCAGTACTTC.

CDR3 in DNA: TGTGCCAGCAGCCAAGTAGTTGCGGACAATGAGCAGTTCTTC. As protein: CASSQVVADNEQFF. The rearrangement links TRBV4-2 to TRBJ2-1; no clear D gene. Germline values: CDR1 LGHNA, CDR2 YNFKEQ. V was shortened by 1 base and J by 5 bases, with 9 bases between the two germline ends. The CDR3 is 14 amino acids.

CDR3 in DNA: TGCGCCAGCAGCTTGGAAGCAGGGGTTGGCAAAAACATTCAGTACTTC. It codes for CASSLEAGVGKNIQYF. The chain is built from TRBV5-1 and TRBJ2-4; possibly TRBD1 for D (6 bases). The CDR3 has 16 residues. Germline CDR1 is SGHRS and CDR2 is YFSETQ. V gave up 0 bases and J gave up 3 bases, with 13 bases separating them.

This chain connects TRBV10-3 to TRBJ2-5; 8 bases fit TRBD2. The CDR3 length is 12 residues. The V gene end was trimmed by 5 bases and the J gene end by 5 bases; junction bases not matched to a gene: 1. The germline V gene has CDR1 ENHRY and CDR2 SYGVKD. CDR3 loop: CAISSGSETQYF. The CDR3 nucleotides read TGTGCCATCAGTAGCGGGAGCGAGACCCAGTACTTC.

This sequence joins TRBV4-1 and TRBJ2-1, with 10 positions matching TRBD1. The length of the CDR3 is 16 residues. Germline trimming cut 4 bases from V and 7 bases from J; bases unmatched to any gene: 10. In germline, CDR1 is MGHRA, CDR2 YSYEKL. The CDR3 reads CASSPPGTGVSNEQFF. Here the CDR3 DNA reads TGCGCCAGCAGCCCCCCCGGGACAGGGGTGTCAAATGAGCAGTTCTTC.

CDR3 sequence reads: CASSQDVAGGGKTQYF. The CDR3 bases are TGTGCCAGCAGCCAAGACGTAGCGGGGGGCGGGAAGACCCAGTACTTC. The rearrangement joins TRBV3-1 (or the pseudogene TRBV3-2) to TRBJ2-5, with 10 nucleotides matching TRBD2. The germline gives CDR1 LGHDT, CDR2 YNNKEL (reference sequence). The CDR3 extends over 16 amino acids. The junction had 7 bases not matched to a gene; V was cut back by 0 bases and J by 6 bases.

This clone was detected a few times. The chain employs TRBV9 and TRBJ2-7; TRBD1 agrees at 7 bases. The V segment lost 4 bases and the J segment 3 bases; nucleotides outside the gene matches: 7. This CDR3 has 14 residues. Germline-derived CDR1 and CDR2 are SGDLS and YYNGEE. The DNA for the CDR3 is TGTGCCAGCAGCACACTCCGGGACAGCTACGAGCAGTACTTC. This translates into CASSTLRDSYEQYF.

The chain combines TRBV11-1 with TRBJ1-1, with D maybe TRBD1 (5 bases). The CDR3 is made up of 12 amino acids. The V end lost 2 bases, the J end lost 11 bases, and 12 bases lay between the germline ends. Germline-derived CDR1 and CDR2 are SGHAT and FQDESV (reference sequence). As DNA, the CDR3 is TGTGCCAGCAGCTTATCAGGGATCGCGGCTTTCTTT. It is translated as CASSLSGIAAFF.

This chain joins TRBV18 and TRBJ2-1; D not certain. The V and J ends lost 6 bases and 12 bases respectively, with 18 bases between them. Per the germline V gene, CDR1 is KGHSH and CDR2 is LQKENI. CDR3 size: 13 residues. The CDR3 sequence: CASSSGRSITQFF. In DNA form, the CDR3 reads TGTGCCAGCTCCTCTGGGCGAAGTATTACGCAGTTCTTC.

This clone was picked up one time. The chain employs TRBV5-1 and TRBJ1-1; D gene unclear. Trimming cost V 5 bases and J 1 base, with 6 bases left between them. Germline CDR1 reads SGHRS; CDR2 reads YFSETQ. The CDR3 consists of 12 residues. The CDR3 coding sequence is TGCGCCAGCAGTTTCGGGAACACTGAAGCTTTCTTT. This sequence encodes CASSFGNTEAFF.

This clone was observed a handful of times. CDR3 sequence reads: CASSLTSGSYNSPLHF. DNA of the CDR3: TGCGCCAGCAGCTTGACGTCAGGCTCCTATAATTCACCCCTCCACTTT. J is TRBJ1-6 and V is TRBV5-1, with D unclear. Germline CDR1 and CDR2: SGHRS and YFSETQ. The CDR3 is 16 amino acids. The V gene lost 1 base and the J gene lost 0 bases, with 8 bases spanning the gap.

The chain is built from TRBV5-4 and TRBJ2-4, with D tentatively TRBD1 (6 bases). The length of the CDR3 is 15 residues. V lost 3 bases and J lost 3, with 13 bases in between. From germline, CDR1 is SGHNT and CDR2 YYREEE (reference sequence). DNA of the CDR3: TGTGCCAGCAGCTCCCCGGGACATTACAAAAACATTCAGTACTTC. The encoded protein is CASSSPGHYKNIQYF.

The chain carries TRBV6-2 or TRBV6-3 and TRBJ2-1, with 8 bases identical to TRBD2. The CDR3 sequence is 15 residues long. With 4 bases clipped from V and 6 bases from J, the junction kept 8 bases outside the gene matches. The germline CDR1 and CDR2 sequences are MNHEY and SVGEGT. CDR3 in amino acids: CASSSQGLVTNEQFF. The CDR3 DNA is TGTGCCAGCAGTTCACAGGGACTAGTGACCAATGAGCAGTTCTTC.

The rearrangement uses TRBV10-2 and TRBJ2-1; TRBD2 agrees at 12 bases. The CDR3 is made up of 17 amino acids. Germline lookup yields CDR1 WSHSY and CDR2 SAAADI. V was pared by 0 bases and J by 5 bases, with 5 bases of the junction left unmatched. The CDR3: CASSESASGRGNNEQFF. The CDR3 nucleotides are TGCGCCAGCAGTGAGTCGGCTAGCGGGAGGGGAAACAATGAGCAGTTCTTC.

J is TRBJ2-3 and V is TRBV10-3, with TRBD2 matching 11 bases. The CDR3 covers 16 residues. Germline V gene lookup returns CDR1 ENHRY and CDR2 SYGVKD. V was pared by 6 bases and J by 3 bases, with 8 bases of the junction left unmatched. Here the CDR3 DNA reads TGTGCCATCAGCACCACTAGCGGGAGTAAGACAGATACGCAGTATTTT. Its translation is CAISTTSGSKTDTQYF.

A single count supports this clone. The CDR3 loop is CASSPRGRSGSNEKLFF. The CDR3, as DNA: TGTGCCAGCAGCCCCCGAGGCCGGAGCGGGTCCAATGAAAAACTGTTTTTT. This chain links TRBV5-4 with TRBJ1-4; the D is unclear. This CDR3 is 17 amino acids long. The V and J ends lost 4 bases and 5 bases respectively, with 21 bases between them. The V gene's germline CDR1 is SGHNT and CDR2 YYREEE (reference sequence).

The V gene is TRBV9, the J gene TRBJ1-1; D remains unclear. The CDR3 totals 15 residues. Trimming shortened V by 4 bases and J by 1 base, and 14 bases separated the two germline ends. Germline V gene lookup returns CDR1 SGDLS and CDR2 YYNGEE. The CDR3 DNA reads TGTGCCAGCAGCCCCTCCACAGAACCGAACACTGAAGCTTTCTTT. This encodes CASSPSTEPNTEAFF.

The rearrangement uses TRBV5-4 and TRBJ2-5; tentative D call: TRBD2 (6 bases). Looked up from germline, CDR1 is SGHNT and CDR2 is YYREEE (reference sequence). The ends were cut back, 4 bases at V and 5 bases at J, with 18 bases in the middle. This CDR3 is 15 amino acids long. The DNA of the CDR3 is TGTGCCAGCAGCGAAACGGGACTCCCTCCGGAGACCCAGTACTTC. Its translation is CASSETGLPPETQYF.

The V gene is TRBV10-3, the J gene TRBJ2-5; D may be TRBD1 (6 bases). In germline, CDR1 is ENHRY, CDR2 SYGVKD. The CDR3 length is 12 residues. V was shortened by 8 bases and J by 0 bases, with 7 bases between the two germline ends. The CDR3 DNA follows: TGTGCCATCCGACAGGACCAAGAGACCCAGTACTTC. Translated, it gives CAIRQDQETQYF.